Listed below are T cell receptor beta chains from one sample, sequenced in a study of blood T cell repertoires in COVID-19. The repertoire was sequenced with immunoSEQ multiplex PCR; TCRdb's copy has only in-frame clones and lacks some. The sample lists 200,000 to 250,000 clones, 85% to 90% occurring once. Sequenced sample: peripheral blood. The receptors originated from a woman aged 50 to 60 with COVID-19, enrolled during active disease. The CDR3 runs from the conserved cysteine through the conserved F or W. A D gene is named only where the DNA matches it firmly. Clone sizes are given selectively: once, few, many, or a class where the clone is expanded.

d_call j_call clone_size v_call cdr3_aa cdr3_nt
. TRBJ1-2 . TRBV7-3 CASSSGRGPSYGYTF TGTGCCAGCAGTTCAGGGCGGGGACCTTCTTATGGCTACACCTTC
. TRBJ1-5 . TRBV5-4 CASSLAHTGNQPQHF TGTGCCAGCAGCCTGGCCCACACAGGGAATCAGCCCCAGCATTTT
TRBD1 TRBJ1-5 once TRBV11-2 CASSHGAGQGGNQPQHF TGTGCCAGCAGCCACGGTGCAGGACAGGGCGGCAATCAGCCCCAGCATTTT
. TRBJ2-3 . TRBV2 CASSGPLASTDTQYF TGTGCCAGCAGTGGGCCCTTAGCTAGCACAGATACGCAGTATTTT
. TRBJ2-1 . TRBV19 CASSPTGSSYNEQFF TGTGCCAGTAGCCCAACAGGGAGCTCCTACAATGAGCAGTTCTTC
TRBD1 TRBJ2-2 . TRBV30 CAWTPGTALTGELFF TGTGCCTGGACCCCCGGGACAGCCTTAACCGGGGAGCTGTTTTTT
. TRBJ1-1 few TRBV13 CASSLGLSEGLNTEAFF TGTGCCAGCAGCTTAGGCCTATCTGAGGGATTGAACACTGAAGCTTTCTTT
. TRBJ2-7 . TRBV7-9 CASSFITGSLDEQYF TGTGCCAGCAGCTTTATAACGGGATCCCTCGACGAGCAGTACTTC
TRBD1 TRBJ2-2 . TRBV7-8 CASSLGQGYTGELFF TGTGCCAGCAGCTTGGGACAGGGGTACACCGGGGAGCTGTTTTTT
TRBD1 TRBJ1-4 . TRBV6-6 CASSSRQGREKLFF TGTGCCAGCAGTTCTAGACAGGGGCGTGAAAAACTGTTTTTT
. TRBJ1-2 . TRBV25-1 CASSSGVRANYGYTF TGTGCCAGCAGTAGTGGAGTAAGAGCTAACTATGGCTACACCTTC
. TRBJ1-2 . TRBV4-3 CASSQDTGSNYGYTF TGCGCCAGCAGCCAAGATACAGGGTCCAACTATGGCTACACCTTC
. TRBJ2-5 . TRBV4-1 CASSQGVRGTPLQETQYF TGCGCCAGCAGCCAAGGGGTGAGGGGGACCCCCCTTCAAGAGACCCAGTACTTC
TRBD1 TRBJ2-1 . TRBV5-1 CASLSETGAYNEQFF TGCGCCAGTCTCTCGGAGACAGGGGCCTACAATGAGCAGTTCTTC
. TRBJ2-1 . TRBV9 CASSVLTESYNEQFF TGTGCCAGCAGCGTACTCACGGAGTCCTACAATGAGCAGTTCTTC
. TRBJ1-2 . TRBV4-3 CASSQDTVNYGYTF TGCGCCAGCAGCCAAGATACGGTCAACTATGGCTACACCTTC
. TRBJ2-2 . TRBV27 CASSFSGIGTGELFF TGTGCCAGCAGTTTTTCAGGGATAGGGACCGGGGAGCTGTTTTTT
. TRBJ2-5 . TRBV15 CATSRGRRASQETQYF TGTGCCACCAGCAGGGGGAGGAGAGCCTCACAAGAGACCCAGTACTTC
. TRBJ1-5 once TRBV19 CASSTTLSLRNQPQHF TGTGCCAGTAGTACCACCCTGAGTCTCAGGAATCAGCCCCAGCATTTT
. TRBJ2-3 . TRBV21-1 CASSKGGQLVSTDTQYF TGTGCCAGCAGCAAAGGGGGACAGTTGGTAAGCACAGATACGCAGTATTTT
TRBD1 TRBJ2-7 . TRBV5-1 CASSVDRGPYEQYF TGCGCCAGCAGCGTGGACAGGGGGCCTTACGAGCAGTACTTC
TRBD1 TRBJ1-3 . TRBV7-2 CASSQSATGLGNTIYF TGTGCCAGCAGCCAATCGGCGACAGGGTTGGGAAACACCATATATTTT
TRBD1 TRBJ1-3 . TRBV19 CASSTTGRRDTIYF TGTGCCAGTAGTACGACAGGGAGGCGAGACACCATATATTTT
. TRBJ1-1 . TRBV18 CASSLTGSAEAFF TGTGCCAGCTCCCTTACAGGAAGCGCTGAAGCTTTCTTT
. TRBJ1-6 few TRBV9 CASSPQEHSNSPLHF TGTGCCAGCAGCCCACAAGAACATTCTAATTCACCCCTCCACTTT
. TRBJ2-2 once TRBV19 CASSIRQRPNTGELFF TGTGCCAGTAGTATAAGGCAGCGCCCGAACACCGGGGAGCTGTTTTTT
TRBD1 TRBJ1-1 . TRBV19 CASSIDRGTEAFF TGTGCCAGTAGTATCGACAGGGGAACTGAAGCTTTCTTT
. TRBJ1-3 . TRBV25-1 CASSDRTSGGNTIYF TGTGCCAGCAGTGATAGGACGAGCGGTGGAAACACCATATATTTT
. TRBJ2-7 once TRBV2 CASSDGDRTYEQYF TGTGCCAGCAGTGATGGTGACAGGACCTACGAGCAGTACTTC
. TRBJ1-2 . TRBV2 CASSEVFASDGYTF TGTGCCAGCAGTGAAGTCTTTGCCTCGGATGGCTACACCTTC
. TRBJ2-6 . TRBV7-2 CASSRQNSGANVLTF TGTGCCAGTAGTAGACAGAACTCTGGGGCCAACGTCCTGACTTTC
TRBD2 TRBJ2-1 . TRBV6-6 CASKTSGGRGYNEQFF TGTGCCAGCAAGACTAGCGGGGGCCGGGGGTACAATGAGCAGTTCTTC
. TRBJ2-7 . TRBV11-2 CASSFGSGPRLEQYF TGTGCCAGCAGCTTCGGAAGCGGACCGAGGCTCGAGCAGTACTTC
TRBD1 TRBJ1-1 . TRBV9 CASSPPGDRPNTEAFF TGTGCCAGCAGCCCACCCGGGGACAGGCCAAACACTGAAGCTTTCTTT
TRBD2 TRBJ2-5 . TRBV6-2/TRBV6-3 CASSYGIPGLARETQYF TGTGCCAGCAGTTACGGCATACCGGGACTAGCACGAGAGACCCAGTACTTC
TRBD1 TRBJ2-2 . TRBV6-6 CASSYSTGGRSGELFF TGTGCCAGCAGTTACTCGACAGGGGGCCGCAGCGGGGAGCTGTTTTTT
. TRBJ2-3 . TRBV6-5 CASSWRGGATDTQYF TGTGCCAGCAGTTGGAGAGGGGGGGCGACAGATACGCAGTATTTT
. TRBJ1-2 few TRBV6-5 CASRPSGGNYGYTF TGTGCCAGCAGACCCTCGGGAGGAAACTATGGCTACACCTTC
TRBD1 TRBJ1-1 once TRBV28 CASSVTGDPEAFF TGTGCCAGCAGTGTTACAGGGGATCCTGAAGCTTTCTTT
. TRBJ2-2 few TRBV6-2/TRBV6-3 CASSYRPGQKSGNTGELFF TGTGCCAGCAGTTATCGCCCGGGACAAAAGTCCGGCAACACCGGGGAGCTGTTTTTT
TRBD1 TRBJ1-3 . TRBV5-1 CASSPGQGRSGNTIYF TGCGCCAGCAGCCCGGGACAGGGGCGCTCTGGAAACACCATATATTTT
TRBD1 TRBJ1-1 . TRBV28 CASSFTLGTANTEAFF TGTGCCAGCAGTTTCACATTAGGGACAGCGAACACTGAAGCTTTCTTT
. TRBJ1-5 . TRBV2 CASSEAQARGQPQHF TGTGCCAGCAGTGAAGCGCAGGCAAGGGGCCAGCCCCAGCATTTT